These 16 T cell receptor beta chains were sequenced from one sample in a study of CD8 T cells in Susac syndrome. Random hexamers were used to reverse transcribe the RNA input (roughly 0.5 to 1 ug). TCRdb recomputed calls from the immunoSEQ multiplex PCR reads with MiXCR, one row per CDR3 protein. The sample has some 150,000 distinct CDR3 sequences, around 96% seen once; the top ten hold roughly 0.15%. Sequenced input: CD4+ T cells from PBMCs. All receptors derive from a human donor with Susac syndrome.

J is TRBJ2-1 and V is TRBV12-3 or TRBV12-4; 14 bases are shared with TRBD2. Trimming took 6 bases from V and 10 from J; bases not matched to a gene: 5. The CDR3 has 14 residues. The CDR3 DNA is TGTGCCAGCAGCCCTGGGACTAGCGGGGGCGAGCAGTTCTTC. Translated: CASSPGTSGGEQFF.

The chain recombines TRBV12-3 or TRBV12-4 with TRBJ1-5, with D hard to call. The CDR3 runs 14 residues. Deletions cut 5 bases from V and 0 bases from J, with 8 bases between. The CDR3 region is CASSDAPSNQPQHF. CDR3 nucleotides: TGTGCCAGCAGTGATGCACCTAGCAATCAGCCCCAGCATTTT.

CDR3: CASRPQRGGSYEQYF. CDR3 nucleotide sequence: TGCGCCAGCAGGCCCCAGCGGGGGGGCTCCTACGAGCAGTACTTC. This rearrangement joins TRBV4-1 to TRBJ2-7, with 10 positions matching TRBD2. V lost 6 bases, J lost 0 bases, and 5 bases stayed unmatched. Germline-derived CDR1 and CDR2 are MGHRA and YSYEKL. This CDR3 region has 15 residues.

This chain links TRBV9 with TRBJ1-4, with TRBD1 matching over 10 bases. The trim removed 3 bases at V and 7 bases at J, leaving 6 bases unmatched. Germline CDR1 is SGDLS and CDR2 is YYNGEE. The CDR3 consists of 15 residues. The CDR3 DNA follows: TGTGCCAGCAGCGCAACCGGGACAGGGGTTGAAAAACTGTTTTTT. Translating gives CASSATGTGVEKLFF. The whole variable domain, remainder taken from reference TRBV9 and TRBJ1-4, is DSGVTQTPKHLITATGQRVTLRCSPRSGDLSVYWYQQSLDQGLQFLIQYYNGEERAKGNILERFSAQQFPDLHSELNLSSLELGDSALYFCASSATGTGVEKLFFGSGTQLSVL.

The rearrangement links TRBV6-5 to TRBJ1-2, with 9 bases fitting TRBD1. J lost 4 bases, V lost 6 bases, and 6 bases had no gene match. CDR1 and CDR2 from the germline V gene are MNHEY and SVGAGI. The CDR3 runs to 14 residues. The CDR3 coding sequence is TGTGCCAGCAGGGGACAGGGCGACTCCTATGGCTACACCTTC. This encodes CASRGQGDSYGYTF.

This rearrangement joins TRBV29-1 to TRBJ1-2; D possibly corresponds to TRBD1 (5 bases). The CDR3 covers 12 residues. V gave up 8 bases and J gave up 6 bases, with 16 bases separating them. From germline, CDR1 is SQVTM and CDR2 ANQGSEA. The CDR3 reads CSSFSGGNGYTF. CDR3 sequence (DNA): TGCAGCTCCTTTTCGGGGGGGAATGGCTACACCTTC.

In DNA, the CDR3 is TGCGCCAGCAGCCTCTATGACAGACCGAGCAATCAGCCCCAGCATTTT. This sequence encodes CASSLYDRPSNQPQHF. The J gene is TRBJ1-5, the V gene TRBV4-1; maybe TRBD1 (5 bases). Germline CDR1 reads MGHRA; CDR2 reads YSYEKL. The V gene lost 4 bases and the J gene lost 1 base, with 14 bases spanning the gap. This CDR3 spans 16 amino acids.

The V call is TRBV20-1, the J call TRBJ2-5; D is unclear. Looked up from germline, CDR1 is DFQATT and CDR2 is SNEGSKA (reference sequence). The CDR3 totals 11 residues. The germline V and J ends were trimmed by 3 bases and 9 bases, with 11 bases remaining between them. The DNA of the CDR3 is TGCAGTGCTAGTACATCCCTGTCCCAGTACTTC. Its translation: CSASTSLSQYF.

This clonotype appeared a few times. CDR3 protein: CSAIRLAGETQYF. The CDR3 region has the DNA TGCAGTGCTATCCGCCTAGCGGGAGAGACCCAGTACTTC. The J gene is TRBJ2-5, the V gene TRBV20-1, with 8 bases identical to TRBD2. There are 13 residues in the CDR3. After removal of 4 bases from V and 4 bases from J, the junction contained 5 bases not matched to a gene. In germline, CDR1 is DFQATT, CDR2 SNEGSKA (reference sequence).

J is TRBJ2-1 and V is TRBV20-1; D is perhaps TRBD2 (7 bases). CDR3 length: 15 residues. The germline V gene has CDR1 DFQATT and CDR2 SNEGSKA (reference sequence). The ends were cut back, 6 bases at V and 7 bases at J, with 22 bases in the middle. CDR3 sequence: CSALGSMAGANEQFF. The CDR3 DNA sequence: TGCAGTGCGCTAGGCTCGATGGCGGGGGCTAATGAGCAGTTCTTC.

The V call is TRBV2, the J call TRBJ2-1; D unclear. Germline CDR1 SNHLY, CDR2 FYNNEI. V was shortened by 8 bases and J by 2 bases, with 10 bases between the two germline ends. This CDR3 has 13 amino acids. CDR3 protein: CASGARTYNEQFF. DNA of the CDR3: TGTGCCAGCGGAGCCAGAACCTACAATGAGCAGTTCTTC. Looking up the rest from reference TRBV2 and TRBJ2-1 gives the full variable domain: EPEVTQTPSHQVTQMGQEVILRCVPISNHLYFYWYRQILGQKVEFLVSFYNNEISEKSEIFDDQFSVERPDGSNFTLKIRSTKLEDSAMYFCASGARTYNEQFFGPGTRLTVL.

The V gene is TRBV15, the J gene TRBJ1-6, with D possibly being TRBD1 (5 bases). The CDR3 consists of 16 residues. Germline V gene data show CDR1 as LNHNV and CDR2 as YYDKDF (reference sequence). V was pared by 0 bases and J by 6 bases, with 12 bases between. The CDR3 bases are TGTGCCACCAGCAGAGACCCGGGACTTTCTAATTCACCCCTCCACTTT. This gives the protein CATSRDPGLSNSPLHF.

This chain links TRBV6-2 or TRBV6-3 with TRBJ2-4; the D gene is possibly TRBD1 (5 bases). The length of the CDR3 is 15 residues. Trimming took 4 bases from V and 3 from J, leaving 13 bases between them. In germline, CDR1 is MNHEY, CDR2 SVGEGT. This CDR3 is CASSWSGASKNIQYF. Written as DNA, the CDR3 is TGTGCCAGCAGTTGGTCTGGGGCGAGCAAAAACATTCAGTACTTC.

V usage is TRBV3-1 and J usage is TRBJ2-6, with D perhaps assigned TRBD1 or TRBD2 (5 bases each). Per the germline V gene, CDR1 is LGHDT and CDR2 is YNNKEL (reference sequence). This CDR3 has 18 amino acids. The V and J ends lost 6 bases and 2 bases respectively, with 20 bases between them. Written as DNA, the CDR3 is TGTGCCAGCAGACCGGGACCGTTCGTTCGGGCTGGGGCCAACGTCCTGACTTTC. Its translation is CASRPGPFVRAGANVLTF.

This clonotype occurred a few times. The CDR3 is CASSSPSGAVRSTDTQYF. DNA of the CDR3: TGTGCCAGCAGTAGTCCTAGCGGGGCGGTTCGTAGCACAGATACGCAGTATTTT. This sequence joins TRBV2 and TRBJ2-3; 9 bases fit TRBD2. The CDR3 has 18 residues. Losses at the gene ends were 5 bases for V and 0 bases for J; bases not matched to a gene: 12. The V gene's germline CDR1 is SNHLY and CDR2 FYNNEI.

The CDR3 nucleotides read TGTGCCAGCAACCCTGGTCGACAGGGATATGGCTACACCTTC. Protein sequence: CASNPGRQGYGYTF. The rearrangement links TRBV12-3 or TRBV12-4 to TRBJ1-2; TRBD1 matches 7 bases. V shed 7 bases, J shed 5 bases, and the junction held 10 bases outside the gene matches. This CDR3 is built from 14 residues.